This is a list of T cell receptor beta chains from one sample in a study of cytomegalovirus exposure and HLA in healthy donors. Data came from immunoSEQ multiplex PCR; TCRdb stores just in-frame clones and leaves some out. The sample consists of fewer than 140,000 clones, less than 85% of them appearing once. Sequences were obtained from PBMCs. These receptors all stem from a man in his 60s in good health and CMV-seronegative. Both conserved end residues are trimmed from each CDR3.

ASSQVPGVTQY	TRBJ2-5	TRBV14
ASSQDRYSFYNSPLH	TRBJ1-6	TRBV4-3
ASSVQGAGGSPLH	TRBJ1-6	TRBV2
ASSLGLRRRNSPLH	TRBJ1-6	TRBV5-4
ASSQGGAGIGYT	TRBJ1-2	TRBV19
ASSLRDFAYEQY	TRBJ2-7	TRBV7-9
ASSLRLAGYVQDTQY	TRBJ2-3	TRBV5-1
AAPDREGQPQH	TRBJ1-5	TRBV6-4
ASSQGGVVEAF	TRBJ1-1	TRBV5-1
ASSPGAAGGNYGYT	TRBJ1-2	TRBV18
ASSLGQGGLF	TRBJ2-2	TRBV5-1
ASSLGTGANTGELF	TRBJ2-2	TRBV5-1
ASKKTGGNTGELF	TRBJ2-2	TRBV5-1
ASSLGSLAASYNEQF	TRBJ2-1	TRBV7-2
ASTQGQGRGANVLT	TRBJ2-6	TRBV6-6
ASSLQGSNYGYT	TRBJ1-2	TRBV7-9
ASSPMGHSQETQY	TRBJ2-5	TRBV6-1
ASSEILPVQTASSYNSPLH	TRBJ1-6	TRBV28
ASSPDGIYSNQPQH	TRBJ1-5	TRBV19
SALGQGHT	TRBJ1-2	TRBV20-1
ASSQGSGDSPLH	TRBJ1-6	TRBV4-3
ASSLGAVGGAYQPQH	TRBJ1-5	TRBV7-8
ASSPGTTQETQY	TRBJ2-5	TRBV5-8